This entry lists 30 T cell receptor beta chains sequenced from one sample in a study of T cells in tuberculosis. Thawed, overnight-rested PBMC were stained with GMM-loaded CD1B tetramer, viability dye and anti-CD3, then sorted. C32 glucose monomycolate from Rhodococcus equi was loaded onto the CD1B tetramers. Clones were read by immunoSEQ multiplex PCR, and TCRdb kept only the in-frame ones, dropping some. This sample has more than 45,000 clones, with roughly 87% found just once. Sequencing was performed on CD1b-GMM tetramer-negative cells sorted from PBMCs. The receptors were gathered from an adult woman with latent tuberculosis.

V gene TRBV5-1 combines with J gene TRBJ1-6; tentatively, D is TRBD1 (5 bases). This CDR3 contains 14 residues. Trimming removed 1 base from V and 10 bases from J, with 12 bases in between. Germline CDR1 and CDR2: SGHRS and YFSETQ. CDR3 nucleotides: TGCGCCAGCAGCTTGACAGGAGATCGGTCACCCCTCCACTTT. Translated, it gives CASSLTGDRSPLHF.

The J gene is TRBJ2-7, the V gene TRBV9; D gene uncertain. Trimming pared 0 bases from V and 1 base from J, leaving 8 bases between. The CDR3 is made up of 14 amino acids. The V gene's germline CDR1 is SGDLS and CDR2 YYNGEE. The CDR3 sequence is CASSVDPESYEQYF. The DNA for the CDR3 is TGTGCCAGCAGCGTAGATCCGGAGTCCTACGAGCAGTACTTC.

The chain is built from TRBV7-9 and TRBJ1-4; 7 bases align to TRBD1. The CDR3 spans 15 residues. The J segment lost 5 bases and the V segment lost 5 bases, leaving 8 bases of the junction unmatched. Germline V gene sequence: CDR1 SEHNR, CDR2 FQNEAQ (reference sequence). CDR3 protein: CASSPRDRGNEKLFF. The CDR3 DNA follows: TGTGCCAGCAGCCCCCGGGACAGAGGAAATGAAAAACTGTTTTTT.

This rearrangement joins TRBV11-3 to TRBJ2-3, with D maybe TRBD1 (5 bases). The CDR3 is made up of 13 amino acids. With 6 bases removed from V and 2 bases from J, the gap between germline ends came to 9 bases. The germline V gene encodes CDR1 SGHNT and CDR2 YENEEA. DNA for the CDR3: TGTGCCAGCAGTCGGACAACCACAGATACGCAGTATTTT. Translating it yields CASSRTTTDTQYF.

This chain uses TRBV5-1 with TRBJ2-1; 9 bases line up with TRBD1. This CDR3 has 17 residues. From germline, CDR1 is SGHRS and CDR2 YFSETQ. J lost 7 bases, V lost 4 bases, and 15 bases had no gene match. CDR3 in amino acids: CASSPPPGQGVFNEQFF. The CDR3 bases are TGCGCCAGCAGCCCTCCCCCGGGACAGGGCGTTTTTAATGAGCAGTTCTTC.

The V call is TRBV9, the J call TRBJ1-1, with a weak D call TRBD1 (5 bases). Germline CDR1 SGDLS, CDR2 YYNGEE. V was clipped by 2 bases and J by 0 bases, with 11 bases between them. The CDR3 runs to 15 residues. CDR3 protein: CASSVGGPMNTEAFF. DNA of the CDR3: TGTGCCAGCAGCGTCGGGGGTCCCATGAACACTGAAGCTTTCTTT. Based on the CDR3 plus reference TRBV9 and TRBJ1-1, the full variable domain is DSGVTQTPKHLITATGQRVTLRCSPRSGDLSVYWYQQSLDQGLQFLIQYYNGEERAKGNILERFSAQQFPDLHSELNLSSLELGDSALYFCASSVGGPMNTEAFFGQGTRLTVV.

The gene calls are TRBV28 and TRBJ2-7, with TRBD1 matching over 10 bases. Trimming cost V 3 bases and J 5 bases; bases outside gene matches: 13. Looked up from germline, CDR1 is MDHEN and CDR2 is SYDVKM. The CDR3 runs to 17 residues. In nucleotides, the CDR3 is TGTGCCAGCAGTTTGTCTGTGTGGGGGGACAGGGGCGACGAGCAGTACTTC. This encodes CASSLSVWGDRGDEQYF.

V and J are TRBV18 and TRBJ2-2; no definite D call. The CDR3 contains 18 residues. V was shortened by 0 bases and J by 1 base, with 15 bases between the two germline ends. From germline, CDR1 is KGHSH and CDR2 LQKENI. The CDR3 DNA reads as TGTGCCAGCTCACCACCGCCGGGTAGAGCACAGAACACCGGGGAGCTGTTTTTT. Translation gives CASSPPPGRAQNTGELFF.

The V gene is TRBV6-5, the J gene TRBJ1-1; 7 bases are a match to TRBD1. The germline gives CDR1 MNHEY, CDR2 SVGAGI. J lost 3 bases, V lost 5 bases, and 6 bases had no gene match. This CDR3 comprises 14 residues. The CDR3 reads CASSIGQGDTEAFF. The CDR3 DNA reads as TGTGCCAGCAGTATAGGCCAGGGGGACACTGAAGCTTTCTTT.

The chain recombines TRBV6-1 with TRBJ1-2; unclear D gene. The V and J ends lost 6 bases and 8 bases respectively, with 19 bases between them. The CDR3 runs to 14 residues. Germline lookup yields CDR1 MNHNS and CDR2 SASEGT. The CDR3 spells CASREPGFTGGYTF. As DNA, the CDR3 is TGTGCCAGCAGAGAACCGGGTTTTACGGGGGGCTACACCTTC.

This clone has just a few counts. The chain combines TRBV7-9 with TRBJ1-3; D is ambiguous. V lost 0 bases to trimming and J lost 10 bases, with 10 bases between them. This CDR3 spans 13 amino acids. Germline V gives CDR1 SEHNR, CDR2 FQNEAQ (reference sequence). The CDR3 nucleotides are TGTGCCAGCAGCTTAGCGAAAGAGAAGACCATATATTTT. It translates to CASSLAKEKTIYF.

V is TRBV7-9 and J is TRBJ1-1, with 8 bases lining up with TRBD1. Germline lookup yields CDR1 SEHNR and CDR2 FQNEAQ (reference sequence). V shed 3 bases and J 4 bases; nucleotides not matched to a gene: 7. The CDR3 length is 15 residues. The CDR3 bases are TGTGCCAGCAGCTTCGACGGACAGGGAGGCACTGAAGCTTTCTTT. Translating it yields CASSFDGQGGTEAFF.

This chain joins TRBV6-5 and TRBJ2-3, with 7 positions matching TRBD2. V lost 6 bases, J lost 1 base, and 4 bases stayed unmatched. CDR3 length equals 14 residues. Germline CDR1 and CDR2: MNHEY and SVGAGI. The CDR3 here is CASSNAGGTDTQYF. CDR3 DNA sequence: TGTGCCAGCAGCAATGCGGGGGGCACAGATACGCAGTATTTT.

The chain is built from TRBV19 and TRBJ2-5, with 7 positions matching TRBD2. Germline V gene lookup returns CDR1 LNHDA and CDR2 SQIVND (reference sequence). The CDR3 sequence is 14 residues long. V shed 5 bases, J shed 5 bases, and the junction held 8 bases outside the gene matches. The CDR3 bases are TGTGCCAGTAGTGTTTCGCGGGGAGGGGAGACCCAGTACTTC. Its translation: CASSVSRGGETQYF.

With respect to this clone: The sample has other DNA sequences that encode this CDR3 too. The genes are TRBV19 and TRBJ2-1; 7 nucleotides align to TRBD1. Trimming at V came to 5 bases and at J to 5 bases, leaving 9 bases not matched to a gene. The germline V gene encodes CDR1 LNHDA and CDR2 SQIVND (reference sequence). The CDR3 totals 15 residues. CDR3 amino acids: CASSLSAGGDNEQFF. CDR3 in DNA: TGTGCCAGTAGTCTTAGCGCAGGGGGAGACAATGAGCAGTTCTTC.

This chain links TRBV9 with TRBJ2-1; 11 nucleotides line up with TRBD2. Germline CDR1 SGDLS, CDR2 YYNGEE. The trim removed 4 bases at V and 8 bases at J, leaving 14 bases unmatched. The CDR3 extends over 17 amino acids. In DNA, the CDR3 is TGTGCCAGCAGCCCTAGCGGGGGGCTAGCGGGAAGCGATGAGCAGTTCTTC. The encoded protein is CASSPSGGLAGSDEQFF.

The CDR3 reads CAWSVLQGRETQYF. DNA of the CDR3: TGTGCCTGGAGTGTACTCCAGGGAAGGGAGACCCAGTACTTC. The chain couples TRBV30 to TRBJ2-5, with D possibly being TRBD1 (5 bases). Germline lookup yields CDR1 GTSNPN and CDR2 SVGIG (reference sequence). Between the trimmed V and J ends, which lost 0 bases and 5 bases, there was a span of 13 bases. This CDR3 contains 14 residues.

The chain has TRBV7-2 and TRBJ1-1; D remains ambiguous. The CDR3 sequence is 12 residues long. With 0 bases removed from V and 6 bases from J, the gap between germline ends came to 5 bases. Germline loops: CDR1 SGHTA, CDR2 FQGNSA. The CDR3 DNA follows: TGTGCCAGCAGCTTAGCGGCCTCTGAAGCTTTCTTT. Its translation is CASSLAASEAFF. Drawing the rest from reference TRBV7-2 and TRBJ1-1, the complete variable domain is GAGVSQSPSNKVTEKGKDVELRCDPISGHTALYWYRQSLGQGLEFLIYFQGNSAPDKSGLPSDRFSAERTGGSVSTLTIQRTQQEDSAVYLCASSLAASEAFFGQGTRLTVV.

The chain links TRBV4-1 to TRBJ2-1, with D possibly TRBD2 on 5 matching bases. CDR3 length: 16 residues. V was pared by 5 bases and J by 10 bases, with 24 bases between. The germline gives CDR1 MGHRA, CDR2 YSYEKL. Here the CDR3 reads CASSTGIPGSPWEQFF. The CDR3 region has the DNA TGCGCCAGCAGCACCGGGATCCCGGGATCTCCTTGGGAGCAGTTCTTC.

The chain employs TRBV7-2 and TRBJ2-7; 7 bases match TRBD2. CDR3 length equals 12 residues. The ends lost 4 bases at V and 9 bases at J; junction bases unmatched: 6. Germline V gene data show CDR1 as SGHTA and CDR2 as FQGNSA. The CDR3 here is CASSYDGGGQYF. CDR3 coding DNA: TGTGCCAGCAGCTACGATGGGGGGGGGCAGTACTTC.

This rearrangement joins TRBV7-9 to TRBJ2-2, with D perhaps matching TRBD1 (5 bases). Trimming pared 2 bases from V and 6 bases from J, leaving 13 bases between. CDR1 SEHNR and CDR2 FQNEAQ come from the germline V gene (reference sequence). There are 15 residues in the CDR3. The CDR3 region is CASSLFQGTAGELFF. The CDR3 region has the DNA TGTGCCAGCAGCTTATTCCAGGGAACGGCCGGGGAGCTGTTTTTT.

The genes are TRBV2 and TRBJ2-5; 11 bases align to TRBD2. The CDR3 runs 15 residues. Germline trimming cut 5 bases from V and 5 bases from J; bases unmatched to any gene: 7. Germline V gene lookup returns CDR1 SNHLY and CDR2 FYNNEI. CDR3 residues: CASSYRLAGRETQYF. CDR3 DNA: TGTGCCAGCAGTTACAGACTAGCGGGGAGGGAGACCCAGTACTTC.

The V and J genes are TRBV10-3 and TRBJ2-2; 14 bases fit TRBD2. Germline CDR1 and CDR2: ENHRY and SYGVKD. This CDR3 contains 15 residues. V lost 6 bases and J lost 6; bases outside the gene matches: 3. The CDR3 nucleotides read TGTGCCATCAGGGGACTAGCGGGAGAGGCCGGGGAGCTGTTTTTT. Translated: CAIRGLAGEAGELFF.

This clone was observed a single time. The chain couples TRBV6-4 to TRBJ2-2; 12 bases are shared with TRBD1. The CDR3 is 16 amino acids. Trimming at V came to 3 bases and at J to 6 bases, leaving 5 bases not matched to a gene. The germline gives CDR1 MRHNA, CDR2 SNTAGT. The CDR3 nucleotides are TGTGCCAGCAGTGATTTGGGACAGGGGGCCGCCGGGGAGCTGTTTTTT. Translated: CASSDLGQGAAGELFF.

This clone appeared a few times. The J gene is TRBJ2-7, the V gene TRBV7-9; 7 nucleotides line up with TRBD1. The CDR3 is 16 amino acids. Looked up from germline, CDR1 is SEHNR and CDR2 is FQNEAQ (reference sequence). V was pared by 5 bases and J by 7 bases, with 17 bases of the junction left unmatched. The CDR3 DNA reads TGTGCCAGCAGCGGAGCTCTAGGGGGCTCTCCAAGGGAGCAGTACTTC. Protein: CASSGALGGSPREQYF.

The chain links TRBV9 to TRBJ2-7, with TRBD2 matching 14 bases. The V gene end was trimmed by 3 bases and the J gene end by 2 bases; junction bases not matched to a gene: 10. Germline loops: CDR1 SGDLS, CDR2 YYNGEE. This CDR3 is built from 18 residues. As DNA, the CDR3 is TGTGCCAGCAGCGCGGGACTAGCGGGGGCCCTGACAACCTACGAGCAGTACTTC. Its translation: CASSAGLAGALTTYEQYF.

The chain employs TRBV27 and TRBJ1-5; TRBD1 might be the D (5 bases). Trimming pared 3 bases from V and 2 bases from J, leaving 8 bases between. The CDR3 contains 14 residues. Germline values: CDR1 MNHEY, CDR2 SMNVEV (reference sequence). CDR3 sequence: CASSFGHGNQPQHF. CDR3 DNA: TGTGCCAGCAGTTTCGGACACGGCAATCAGCCCCAGCATTTT.

The chain recombines TRBV27 with TRBJ2-7, with 7 bases lining up with TRBD1. This CDR3 has 15 residues. CDR1 MNHEY and CDR2 SMNVEV come from the germline V gene (reference sequence). The junction had 9 bases not matched to a gene; V was cut back by 5 bases and J by 2 bases. The CDR3 sequence: CASSLLGQRTYEQYF. As DNA, the CDR3 is TGTGCCAGCAGTCTTCTGGGACAGAGAACCTACGAGCAGTACTTC.

V usage is TRBV5-1 and J usage is TRBJ2-4; TRBD1 aligns across 9 bases. This CDR3 comprises 16 residues. Germline lookup yields CDR1 SGHRS and CDR2 YFSETQ. The junction had 4 bases not matched to a gene; V was cut back by 3 bases and J by 0 bases. The CDR3 region has the DNA TGCGCCAGCAGCTCCGGGACAGGGCTAGCCAAAAACATTCAGTACTTC. This gives the protein CASSSGTGLAKNIQYF. Together with reference TRBV5-1 and TRBJ2-4, the CDR3 gives the full variable domain: KAGVTQTPRYLIKTRGQQVTLSCSPISGHRSVSWYQQTPGQGLQFLFEYFSETQRNKGNFPGRFSGRQFSNSRSEMNVSTLELGDSALYLCASSSGTGLAKNIQYFGAGTRLSVL.

This clone was observed a few times. The V and J genes are TRBV6-6 and TRBJ1-4; 7 bases map to TRBD1. The V segment lost 6 bases and the J segment 4 bases; nucleotides outside the gene matches: 2. There are 13 residues in the CDR3. Germline assignment: CDR1 MNHNY and CDR2 SVGAGI (reference sequence). This CDR3 reads CASRTGHNEKLFF. In DNA, the CDR3 is TGTGCCAGCAGGACAGGGCATAATGAAAAACTGTTTTTT.